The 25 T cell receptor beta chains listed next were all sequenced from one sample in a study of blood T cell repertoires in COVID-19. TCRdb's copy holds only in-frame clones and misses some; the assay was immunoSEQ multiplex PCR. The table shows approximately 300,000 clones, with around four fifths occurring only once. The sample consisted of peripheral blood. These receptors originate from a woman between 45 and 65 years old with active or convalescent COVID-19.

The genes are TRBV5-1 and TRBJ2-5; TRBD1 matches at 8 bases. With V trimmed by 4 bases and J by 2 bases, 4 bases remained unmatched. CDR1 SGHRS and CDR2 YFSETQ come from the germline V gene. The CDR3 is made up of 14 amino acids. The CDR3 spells CASSQGAGQETQYF. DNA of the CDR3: TGCGCCAGCAGCCAGGGGGCAGGGCAAGAGACCCAGTACTTC.

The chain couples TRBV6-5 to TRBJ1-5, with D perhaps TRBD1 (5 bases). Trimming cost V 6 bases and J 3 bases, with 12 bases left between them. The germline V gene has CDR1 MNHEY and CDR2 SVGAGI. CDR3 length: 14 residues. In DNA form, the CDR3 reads TGTGCCAGCAGAGAGGGACTGCCCAATCAGCCCCAGCATTTT. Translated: CASREGLPNQPQHF.

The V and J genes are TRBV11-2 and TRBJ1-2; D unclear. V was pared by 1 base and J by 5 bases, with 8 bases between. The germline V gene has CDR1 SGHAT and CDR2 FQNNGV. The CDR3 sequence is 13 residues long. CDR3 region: CASSLGAAYGYTF. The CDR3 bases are TGTGCCAGCAGCTTAGGAGCCGCTTATGGCTACACCTTC. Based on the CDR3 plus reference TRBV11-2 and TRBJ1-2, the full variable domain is EAGVAQSPRYKIIEKRQSVAFWCNPISGHATLYWYQQILGQGPKLLIQFQNNGVVDDSQLPKDRFSAERLKGVDSTLKIQPAKLEDSAVYLCASSLGAAYGYTFGSGTRLTVV.

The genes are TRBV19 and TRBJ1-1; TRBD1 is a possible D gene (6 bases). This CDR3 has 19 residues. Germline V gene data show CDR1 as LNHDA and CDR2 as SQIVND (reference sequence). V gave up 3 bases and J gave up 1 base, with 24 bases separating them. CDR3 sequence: CASSIRWLGRGSRNTEAFF. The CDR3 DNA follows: TGTGCCAGTAGTATTCGTTGGCTGGGCAGGGGCTCAAGGAACACTGAAGCTTTCTTT.

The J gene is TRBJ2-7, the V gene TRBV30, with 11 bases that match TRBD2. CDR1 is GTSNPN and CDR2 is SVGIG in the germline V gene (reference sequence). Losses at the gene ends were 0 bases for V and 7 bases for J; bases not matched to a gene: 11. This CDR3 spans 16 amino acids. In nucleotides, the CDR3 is TGTGCCTGGAGTGTATGGGGGGGACTAGCGGTCAAAGAGCAGTACTTC. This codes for CAWSVWGGLAVKEQYF.

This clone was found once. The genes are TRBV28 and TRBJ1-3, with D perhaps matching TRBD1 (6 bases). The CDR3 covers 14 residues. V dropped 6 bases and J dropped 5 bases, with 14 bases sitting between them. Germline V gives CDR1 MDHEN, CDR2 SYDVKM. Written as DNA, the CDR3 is TGTGCCAGCAGCCCACAGGGAGCACGAAACACCATATATTTT. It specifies CASSPQGARNTIYF.

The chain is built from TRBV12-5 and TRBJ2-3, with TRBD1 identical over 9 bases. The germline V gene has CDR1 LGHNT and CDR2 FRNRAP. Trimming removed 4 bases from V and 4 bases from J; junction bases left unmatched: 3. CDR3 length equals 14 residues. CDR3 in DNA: TGTGCTAGTGGTTCGGGACAGGGCCCAGATACGCAGTATTTT. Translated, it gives CASGSGQGPDTQYF.

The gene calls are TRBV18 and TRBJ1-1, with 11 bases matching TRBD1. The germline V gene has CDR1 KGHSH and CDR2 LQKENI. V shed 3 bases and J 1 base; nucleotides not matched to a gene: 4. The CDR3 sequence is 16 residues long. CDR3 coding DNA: TGTGCCAGCTCACCCCGGACAGGGGGCACGAACACTGAAGCTTTCTTT. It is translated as CASSPRTGGTNTEAFF.

The CDR3: CASSFHGAEAFF. CDR3 coding DNA: TGCGCCAGCAGCTTTCACGGAGCTGAAGCTTTCTTT. The rearrangement links TRBV5-1 to TRBJ1-1; D gene ambiguous. Germline-derived CDR1 and CDR2 are SGHRS and YFSETQ. This CDR3 is built from 12 residues. V was shortened by 2 bases and J by 6 bases, with 8 bases between the two germline ends.

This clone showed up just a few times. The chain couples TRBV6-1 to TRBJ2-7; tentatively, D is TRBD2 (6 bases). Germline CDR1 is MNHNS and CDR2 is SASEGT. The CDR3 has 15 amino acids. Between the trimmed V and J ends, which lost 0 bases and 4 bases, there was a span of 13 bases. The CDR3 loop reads CASSEAFTAGYEQYF. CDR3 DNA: TGTGCCAGCAGTGAAGCGTTTACAGCGGGTTACGAGCAGTACTTC.

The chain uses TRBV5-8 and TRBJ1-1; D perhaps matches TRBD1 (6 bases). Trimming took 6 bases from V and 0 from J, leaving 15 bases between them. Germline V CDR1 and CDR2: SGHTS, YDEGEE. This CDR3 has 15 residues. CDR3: CASTLQGEMNTEAFF. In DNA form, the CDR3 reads TGTGCCAGCACCCTACAGGGCGAGATGAACACTGAAGCTTTCTTT.

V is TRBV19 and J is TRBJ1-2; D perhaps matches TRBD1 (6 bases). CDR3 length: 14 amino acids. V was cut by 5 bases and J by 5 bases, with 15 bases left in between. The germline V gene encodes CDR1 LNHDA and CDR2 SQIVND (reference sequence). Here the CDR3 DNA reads TGTGCCAGTAGTCCCGACAGGAGCCTTTATGGCTACACCTTC. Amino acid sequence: CASSPDRSLYGYTF.

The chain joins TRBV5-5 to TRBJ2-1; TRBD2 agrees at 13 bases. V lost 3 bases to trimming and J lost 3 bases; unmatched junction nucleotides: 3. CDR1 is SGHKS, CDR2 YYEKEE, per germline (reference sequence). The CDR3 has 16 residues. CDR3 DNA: TGTGCCAGCAGCTCAGGGACTAGCGGGAACTACAATGAGCAGTTCTTC. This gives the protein CASSSGTSGNYNEQFF.

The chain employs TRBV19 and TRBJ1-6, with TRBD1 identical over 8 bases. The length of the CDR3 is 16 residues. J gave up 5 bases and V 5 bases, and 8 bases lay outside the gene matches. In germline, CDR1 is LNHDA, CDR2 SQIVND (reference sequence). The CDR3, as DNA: TGTGCCAGTAGTCTCCCGACAGGGGCAAATAATTCACCCCTCCACTTT. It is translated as CASSLPTGANNSPLHF.

CDR3 residues: CATSSLAGREQYF. The CDR3 DNA reads as TGTGCCACGTCCTCACTAGCGGGTCGCGAGCAGTACTTC. The chain has TRBV19 and TRBJ2-7; the match to TRBD2 covers 9 bases. The CDR3 contains 13 residues. Germline CDR1 and CDR2: LNHDA and SQIVND (reference sequence). V was clipped by 10 bases and J by 6 bases; unmatched bases: 10.

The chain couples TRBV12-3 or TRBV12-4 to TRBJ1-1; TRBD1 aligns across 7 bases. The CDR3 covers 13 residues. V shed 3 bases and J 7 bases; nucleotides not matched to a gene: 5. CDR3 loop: CASSLGTVYEAFF. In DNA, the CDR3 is TGTGCCAGCAGTTTGGGGACAGTTTATGAAGCTTTCTTT.

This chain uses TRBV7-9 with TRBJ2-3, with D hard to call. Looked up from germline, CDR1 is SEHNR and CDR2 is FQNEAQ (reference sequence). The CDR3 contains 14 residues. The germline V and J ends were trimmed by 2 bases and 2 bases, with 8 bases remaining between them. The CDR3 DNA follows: TGTGCCAGCAGCTTAATCGGGTCCACAGATACGCAGTATTTT. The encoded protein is CASSLIGSTDTQYF.

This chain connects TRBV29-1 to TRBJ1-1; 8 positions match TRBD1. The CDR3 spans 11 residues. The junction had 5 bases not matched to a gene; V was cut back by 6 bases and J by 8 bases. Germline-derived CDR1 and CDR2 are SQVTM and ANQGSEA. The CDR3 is CSVTTGAEAFF. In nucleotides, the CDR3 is TGCAGCGTAACGACAGGGGCAGAAGCTTTCTTT. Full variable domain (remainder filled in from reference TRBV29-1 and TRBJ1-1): SAVISQKPSRDICQRGTSLTIQCQVDSQVTMMFWYRQQPGQSLTLIATANQGSEATYESGFVIDKFPISRPNLTFSTLTVSNMSPEDSSIYLCSVTTGAEAFFGQGTRLTVV.

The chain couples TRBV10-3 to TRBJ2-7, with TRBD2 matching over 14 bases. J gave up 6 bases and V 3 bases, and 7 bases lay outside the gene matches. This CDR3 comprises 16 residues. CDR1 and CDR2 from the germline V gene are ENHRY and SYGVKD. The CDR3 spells CAISDPGLAGAGEQYF. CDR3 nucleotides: TGTGCCATCAGTGACCCGGGACTAGCGGGAGCCGGCGAGCAGTACTTC.

The CDR3 coding sequence is TGTGCCAGCAGCCCCGGGGACTGGAGCTCCTACGAGCAGTACTTC. This codes for CASSPGDWSSYEQYF. The V call is TRBV11-2, the J call TRBJ2-7, with a tentative D call TRBD2 (6 bases). Trimming left V 5 bases short and J 0 bases short, with 14 bases between. This CDR3 region has 15 residues. From germline, CDR1 is SGHAT and CDR2 FQNNGV.

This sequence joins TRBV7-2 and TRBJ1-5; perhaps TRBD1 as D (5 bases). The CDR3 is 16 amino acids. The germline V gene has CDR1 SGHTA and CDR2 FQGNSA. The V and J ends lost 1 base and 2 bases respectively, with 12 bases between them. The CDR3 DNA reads TGTGCCAGCAGCTTAGGGGGCAGGGTCGGCAATCAGCCCCAGCATTTT. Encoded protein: CASSLGGRVGNQPQHF.

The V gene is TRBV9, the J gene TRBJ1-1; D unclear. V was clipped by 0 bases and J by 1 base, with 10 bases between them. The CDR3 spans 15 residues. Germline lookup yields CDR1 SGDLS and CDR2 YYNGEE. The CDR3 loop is CASSVGVTGNTEAFF. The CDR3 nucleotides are TGTGCCAGCAGCGTAGGGGTAACGGGGAACACTGAAGCTTTCTTT.

CDR3 bases: TGTGCCAGCTCACCAGAGGACAGGGTCTATGGCTACACCTTC. Its translation is CASSPEDRVYGYTF. The chain carries TRBV18 and TRBJ1-2; 8 bases are shared with TRBD1. The CDR3 totals 14 residues. V dropped 2 bases and J dropped 4; count of bases not matched to a gene: 3. The germline gives CDR1 KGHSH, CDR2 LQKENI.

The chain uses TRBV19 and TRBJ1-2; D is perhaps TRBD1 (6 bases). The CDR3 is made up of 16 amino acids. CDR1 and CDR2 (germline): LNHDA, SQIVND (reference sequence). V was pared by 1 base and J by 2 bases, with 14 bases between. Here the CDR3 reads CASSIAGTTLNYGYTF. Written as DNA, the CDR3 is TGTGCCAGTAGTATAGCTGGGACAACGCTAAACTATGGCTACACCTTC.

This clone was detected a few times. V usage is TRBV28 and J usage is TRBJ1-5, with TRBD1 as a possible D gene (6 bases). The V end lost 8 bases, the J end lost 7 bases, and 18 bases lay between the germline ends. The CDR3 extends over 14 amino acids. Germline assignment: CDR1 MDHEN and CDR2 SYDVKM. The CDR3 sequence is CASRGAGEGQPQHF. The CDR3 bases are TGTGCCAGCCGTGGGGCAGGGGAAGGACAGCCCCAGCATTTT.